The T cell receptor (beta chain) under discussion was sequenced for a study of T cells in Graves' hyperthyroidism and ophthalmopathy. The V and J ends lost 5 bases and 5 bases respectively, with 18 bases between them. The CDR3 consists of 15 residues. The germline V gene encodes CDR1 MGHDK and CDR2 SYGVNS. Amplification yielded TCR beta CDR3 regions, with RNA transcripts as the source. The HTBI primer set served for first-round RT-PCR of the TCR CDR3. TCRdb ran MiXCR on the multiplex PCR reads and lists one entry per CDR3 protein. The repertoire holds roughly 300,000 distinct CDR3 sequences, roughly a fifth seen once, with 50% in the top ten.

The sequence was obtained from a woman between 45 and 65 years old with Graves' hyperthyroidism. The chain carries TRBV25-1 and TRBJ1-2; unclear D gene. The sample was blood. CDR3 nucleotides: TGTGCCAGCAGTCCGGGAGGAAATTCGAAGTATGGCTACACCTTC. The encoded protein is CASSPGGNSKYGYTF.